The source of this T cell receptor (beta chain) is a study of T cell responses to AZD1222 COVID-19 vaccine. Germline-derived CDR1 and CDR2 are SEHNR and FQNEAQ (reference sequence). The CDR3 sequence is 15 residues long. Between the trimmed V and J ends, which lost 5 bases and 3 bases, there was a span of 16 bases. Produced via immunoSEQ multiplex PCR; TCRdb's table is partial and in-frame only. The table has 60,000 to 85,000 clones, over 75% seen once; the top ten hold 18%. To note about this clone: Its specificity is unknown.

Study-wide results and limits: Two AZD1222 doses significantly raised spike-specific TCR breadth and depth over controls.

The chain recombines TRBV7-9 with TRBJ1-2; D is uncertain. The clonotype originates from an adult who received the AZD1222 COVID-19 vaccine. The source material was peripheral blood, sampled 28 days after the second AZD1222 dose. In DNA form, the CDR3 reads TGTGCCAGCAGCAACGATCGCGGGATAGACTATGGCTACACCTTC. Translated, it gives CASSNDRGIDYGYTF. Full variable domain (remainder filled in from reference TRBV7-9 and TRBJ1-2): DTGVSQNPRHKITKRGQNVTFRCDPISEHNRLYWYRQTLGQGPEFLTYFQNEAQLEKSRLLSDRFSAERPKGSFSTLEIQRTEQGDSAMYLCASSNDRGIDYGYTFGSGTRLTVV.